The 17 T cell receptor beta chains in this list originate from one sample, sequenced in a study of cytomegalovirus exposure and HLA in healthy donors (TCRdb year 2017). Receptors were amplified or captured by the immunoSEQ multiplex PCR assay. A mixture of 60 forward primers for TCR Vbeta segments and 13 reverse primers for TCR Jbeta segments was used in the multiplex PCR. TCRdb carries this immuneACCESS record with in-frame sequences only. Its versions omit some clonotypes, under half of them owing to an unresolved V gene in the studies checked, with the rest unexplained. The sample yields 150,000 to 200,000 clones; about four fifths were counted once. Roughly 2.8% of the sample comes from the top ten. Sample: PBMCs. These receptors came from a male donor in good health and CMV-seronegative.

The chain carries TRBV6-4 and TRBJ2-3, with 8 bases fitting TRBD1. Germline lookup yields CDR1 MRHNA and CDR2 SNTAGT. The CDR3 has 15 residues. J lost 5 bases, V lost 3 bases, and 7 bases had no gene match. The CDR3 here is CASSDSGTGGDTQYF. Here the CDR3 DNA reads TGTGCCAGCAGTGATTCCGGGACAGGAGGAGATACGCAGTATTTT.

This clone was detected a few times. V and J are TRBV28 and TRBJ1-5; no clear D. The germline V gene encodes CDR1 MDHEN and CDR2 SYDVKM. There are 16 residues in the CDR3. V was cut by 4 bases and J by 3 bases, with 16 bases left in between. The CDR3 coding sequence is TGTGCCAGCAGTTCCTCCTTCCGGGGAAACAATCAGCCCCAGCATTTT. It specifies CASSSSFRGNNQPQHF.

For the CDR3, the DNA is TGTGCCAGCAGTTTGCAGGGGTTTGGAGATACGCAGTATTTT. Translation gives CASSLQGFGDTQYF. The rearrangement joins TRBV28 to TRBJ2-3, with a possible D match to TRBD1 (6 bases). Per germline, CDR1 MDHEN and CDR2 SYDVKM. The length of the CDR3 is 14 residues. V dropped 3 bases and J dropped 5 bases, with 12 bases sitting between them.

J is TRBJ2-3 and V is TRBV7-9; 7 positions match TRBD2. The CDR3 contains 14 residues. Germline-derived CDR1 and CDR2 are SEHNR and FQNEAQ (reference sequence). The V and J ends lost 5 bases and 6 bases, in that order; junction bases with no gene match: 8. This CDR3 is CASSLGLLRDTQYF. The CDR3 DNA sequence: TGTGCCAGCAGCCTGGGACTACTTCGCGATACGCAGTATTTT.

There are a few counts of this clone. V and J are TRBV10-3 and TRBJ1-3; TRBD1 matches at 7 bases. Germline values: CDR1 ENHRY, CDR2 SYGVKD. V lost 7 bases to trimming and J lost 1 base; unmatched junction nucleotides: 1. This CDR3 has 13 amino acids. The CDR3 loop reads CAIMGQSGNTIYF. CDR3 DNA: TGTGCCATCATGGGACAGTCTGGAAACACCATATATTTT.

The table lists this clone with a few counts. The rearrangement links TRBV7-9 to TRBJ1-2, with D perhaps TRBD1 (6 bases). The V and J ends lost 3 bases and 7 bases respectively, with 15 bases between them. In germline, CDR1 is SEHNR, CDR2 FQNEAQ (reference sequence). The CDR3 loop spans 14 amino acids. CDR3 amino acids: CASSFLTGPLGYTF. The CDR3 DNA reads as TGTGCCAGCAGCTTCTTAACAGGGCCCCTTGGCTACACCTTC.

The genes are TRBV10-3 and TRBJ2-1; TRBD1 aligns across 11 bases. With V trimmed by 6 bases and J by 5 bases, 6 bases remained unmatched. Germline loops: CDR1 ENHRY, CDR2 SYGVKD. This CDR3 spans 15 amino acids. The CDR3 region has the DNA TGTGCCATCAGCCCGGGACAGGGGGACCACAATGAGCAGTTCTTC. Translated: CAISPGQGDHNEQFF.

The chain employs TRBV6-5 and TRBJ1-1; 9 nucleotides line up with TRBD1. The germline gives CDR1 MNHEY, CDR2 SVGAGI. With V trimmed by 0 bases and J by 8 bases, 1 base remained unmatched. There are 13 residues in the CDR3. The CDR3 protein is CASSYSGQGEAFF. For the CDR3, the DNA is TGTGCCAGCAGTTACTCGGGACAGGGAGAAGCTTTCTTT.

This clone came up a few times. The gene calls are TRBV4-2 and TRBJ2-3; 12 bases match TRBD2. Trimming cost V 0 bases and J 5 bases; bases outside gene matches: 6. Per germline, CDR1 LGHNA and CDR2 YNFKEQ. This CDR3 comprises 17 residues. CDR3 nucleotide sequence: TGTGCCAGCAGCCAAGATTTGCCTAGCGGGAGGGTAGATACGCAGTATTTT. It yields the protein CASSQDLPSGRVDTQYF.

This clone was observed a few times. V gene TRBV7-2 combines with J gene TRBJ1-2; 9 nucleotides line up with TRBD1. From germline, CDR1 is SGHTA and CDR2 FQGNSA. The CDR3 has 15 amino acids. Trimming took 0 bases from V and 2 from J; bases not matched to a gene: 1. The CDR3 DNA follows: TGTGCCAGCAGCTTAGCACAGGGGGCAAACTATGGCTACACCTTC. It encodes CASSLAQGANYGYTF.

The J gene is TRBJ1-2, the V gene TRBV2, with 8 bases matching TRBD1. The germline V gene has CDR1 SNHLY and CDR2 FYNNEI. This CDR3 comprises 12 residues. With 11 bases clipped from V and 4 bases from J, the junction kept 6 bases outside the gene matches. CDR3 residues: CAWQGASYGYTF. DNA of the CDR3: TGTGCCTGGCAGGGGGCGAGCTATGGCTACACCTTC. The full variable domain, rest sourced from reference TRBV2 and TRBJ1-2, is EPEVTQTPSHQVTQMGQEVILRCVPISNHLYFYWYRQILGQKVEFLVSFYNNEISEKSEIFDDQFSVERPDGSNFTLKIRSTKLEDSAMYFCAWQGASYGYTFGSGTRLTVV.

The chain carries TRBV6-5 and TRBJ2-1; TRBD2 aligns across 7 bases. Unmatched junction bases numbered 11, after V lost 2 bases and J lost 10 bases. CDR1 is MNHEY, CDR2 SVGAGI, per germline. This CDR3 region has 15 residues. CDR3 sequence: CASSYEGLSLSEQFF. CDR3 DNA: TGTGCCAGCAGTTACGAGGGACTATCCCTTTCGGAGCAGTTCTTC.

The chain uses TRBV9 and TRBJ1-3; D unresolved. Trimming removed 4 bases at V and 2 bases at J, with 10 bases between. Germline CDR1 is SGDLS and CDR2 is YYNGEE. The CDR3 contains 14 residues. The CDR3 DNA follows: TGTGCCAGCAGCCCGAGCGGTACTGGAAACACCATATATTTT. Its protein product is CASSPSGTGNTIYF.

The chain couples TRBV28 to TRBJ2-1; TRBD2 matches 8 bases. The CDR3 totals 13 residues. J gave up 2 bases and V 8 bases, and 2 bases lay outside the gene matches. Germline CDR1 MDHEN, CDR2 SYDVKM. DNA of the CDR3: TGTGCCAGCGGTAGCGGGACCTACAATGAGCAGTTCTTC. Translation gives CASGSGTYNEQFF.

V is TRBV27 and J is TRBJ2-7; 11 bases are a match to TRBD1. Germline V gene data show CDR1 as MNHEY and CDR2 as SMNVEV (reference sequence). The CDR3 consists of 14 residues. Unmatched junction bases numbered 5, after V lost 4 bases and J lost 6 bases. The CDR3 region has the DNA TGTGCCAGCAGTTCTTGGACAGGGGGCCGCGAGCAGTACTTC. Protein product: CASSSWTGGREQYF.

This chain connects TRBV6-6 to TRBJ2-7; 7 nucleotides align to TRBD2. The CDR3 totals 16 residues. Germline assignment: CDR1 MNHNY and CDR2 SVGAGI (reference sequence). With 0 bases clipped from V and 4 bases from J, the junction kept 9 bases outside the gene matches. CDR3 sequence (DNA): TGTGCCAGCAGTTACTCGGGGGGGGTGGACCCGTACGAGCAGTACTTC. Translated, it gives CASSYSGGVDPYEQYF.

This chain uses TRBV28 with TRBJ1-3; 7 bases line up with TRBD1. CDR1 is MDHEN and CDR2 is SYDVKM in the germline V gene. J gave up 3 bases and V 7 bases, and 6 bases lay outside the gene matches. The CDR3 length is 14 residues. CDR3 bases: TGTGCCAGCACCATTCAGGGGGGTGGAAACACCATATATTTT. Its protein product is CASTIQGGGNTIYF.